A single sample is the source of the 7 T cell receptor beta chains below, sequenced in a study of blood T cell repertoires in COVID-19. Data came from immunoSEQ multiplex PCR; TCRdb stores just in-frame clones and leaves some out. The sample holds about 140,000 clones, about 90% seen once. The sequencing input was peripheral blood. These TCRs come from a man in his forties or fifties who had recovered from COVID-19.

The chain couples TRBV6-5 to TRBJ1-1, with a possible D match to TRBD1 (5 bases). Germline CDR1 is MNHEY and CDR2 is SVGAGI. This CDR3 region has 12 residues. The V and J ends lost 10 bases and 1 base respectively, with 10 bases between them. The CDR3 nucleotides are TGTGCCACTAGGGACTCGAACACTGAAGCTTTCTTT. Amino acid sequence: CATRDSNTEAFF.

This chain uses TRBV6-5 with TRBJ1-1, with D unclear. The CDR3 is 14 residues long. Germline lookup yields CDR1 MNHEY and CDR2 SVGAGI. Trimming stripped 7 bases from V and 0 bases from J, with 12 bases between. Written as DNA, the CDR3 is TGTGCCAGCACTAGATACCCGATGAACACTGAAGCTTTCTTT. It encodes CASTRYPMNTEAFF.

The chain combines TRBV6-5 with TRBJ1-2; 9 bases fit TRBD1. Per germline, CDR1 MNHEY and CDR2 SVGAGI. The CDR3 spans 14 residues. Trimming cost V 8 bases and J 3 bases; bases outside gene matches: 7. In DNA form, the CDR3 reads TGTGCCAGCCGACACAGGGGGCTGGACTATGGCTACACCTTC. Protein: CASRHRGLDYGYTF.

The chain links TRBV2 to TRBJ2-2; tentative D call: TRBD2 (7 bases). The germline CDR1 and CDR2 sequences are SNHLY and FYNNEI. This CDR3 has 16 amino acids. V was trimmed by 1 base and J by 4 bases, leaving 13 bases between them. CDR3 coding DNA: TGTGCCAGCAGTGAAGGCGGGGGCTGGGGCACCGGGGAGCTGTTTTTT. It codes for CASSEGGGWGTGELFF.

The genes are TRBV14 and TRBJ2-2; maybe TRBD1 (6 bases). This CDR3 is built from 17 residues. Trimming shortened V by 3 bases and J by 0 bases, and 14 bases separated the two germline ends. CDR1 and CDR2 from the germline V gene are SGHDN and FVKESK. For the CDR3, the DNA is TGTGCCAGCAGCCAGAACACCGGGACACCGAACACCGGGGAGCTGTTTTTT. It codes for CASSQNTGTPNTGELFF.

The genes are TRBV11-3 and TRBJ2-5, with D possibly matching TRBD2 (6 bases). Germline V gene sequence: CDR1 SGHNT, CDR2 YENEEA. Trimming took off 5 bases at V and 4 bases at J, with 14 bases between the two ends. The CDR3 sequence is 14 residues long. CDR3 sequence: CASSKNGGAETQYF. DNA of the CDR3: TGTGCCAGCAGCAAAAACGGCGGGGCAGAGACCCAGTACTTC.

The rearrangement joins TRBV6-2 or TRBV6-3 to TRBJ1-1; no reliable D call. V shed 7 bases and J shed 6 bases, with 15 bases lying between them. Germline assignment: CDR1 MNHEY and CDR2 SVGEGT. The CDR3 length is 13 residues. The CDR3 DNA reads as TGTGCCAGCAACCCTCGGTGGGAGTCTGAAGCTTTCTTT. Protein product: CASNPRWESEAFF.